Listed below are T cell receptor beta chains from one sample, sequenced in a study of CD8+CD57+ T cells in acquired aplastic anemia. One entry per CDR3 protein, called by TCRdb with MiXCR from the reads. The sample holds some 220,000 distinct CDR3 sequences; around 32% are singletons and the top ten take about 1.1%. Input material: sorted CD4+, CD8+, or CD8+CD57+ T cells (not recorded which) from PBMCs. These receptors were collected from a human donor in good health, serving as a control. The CDR3 runs from the conserved cysteine through the conserved F or W. The D gene is left open where the match is weak. Some rows mark clone size as missing; the rest say once, few, many or name a class of expanded clone.

j_call,clone_size,v_call,d_call,cdr3_aa,cdr3_nt
TRBJ1-5,few,TRBV4-1,-,CASSQEGRGQPQHF,TGCGCCAGCAGCCAAGAGGGTCGGGGTCAGCCCCAGCATTTT
TRBJ2-3,many,TRBV7-3,-,CASSQVALDTQYF,TGTGCCAGCAGCCAAGTTGCATTAGATACGCAGTATTTT
TRBJ1-2,many,TRBV20-1,-,CSASPDLYGYTF,TGCAGTGCTAGCCCGGATCTGTATGGCTACACCTTC
TRBJ2-7,-,TRBV15,TRBD1,CATSRAGTATYEQYF,TGTGCCACCAGCAGAGCCGGGACAGCTACCTACGAGCAGTACTTC
TRBJ2-5,many,TRBV20-1,-,CSARDWGQETQYF,TGCAGTGCTAGAGATTGGGGGCAAGAGACCCAGTACTTC
TRBJ2-1,many,TRBV7-9,TRBD2,CASSLAPSGGGYF,TGTGCCAGCAGCTTAGCGCCTAGCGGGGGCGGGTACTTC
TRBJ2-7,few,TRBV6-5,-,CASSYRTLNYEQYF,TGTGCCAGCAGTTACCGCACCTTGAACTACGAGCAGTACTTC
TRBJ1-2,many,TRBV3-1,-,CASSHRYLNYGYTF,TGTGCCAGCAGCCATAGGTATCTGAACTATGGCTACACCTTC
TRBJ2-3,-,TRBV15,-,CATSREGQGSTDTQYF,TGTGCCACCAGCCGAGAGGGGCAGGGGAGCACAGATACGCAGTATTTT
TRBJ1-2,many,TRBV12-5,-,CASGGGRPLYGYTF,TGTGCTAGTGGTGGGGGACGTCCGCTCTATGGCTACACCTTC
TRBJ1-1,once,TRBV20-1,-,CSARPPAEAFF,TGCAGCGCTAGGCCGCCTGCTGAAGCTTTCTTT
TRBJ2-2,-,TRBV6-4,TRBD1,CASSRDRDSGELFF,TGTGCCAGCAGCCGGGACAGGGATAGCGGGGAGCTGTTTTTT
TRBJ1-2,once,TRBV2,TRBD1,CASSERDRVINGYTF,TGTGCCAGCAGTGAAAGGGACAGGGTGATTAATGGCTACACCTTC
TRBJ1-6,-,TRBV6-1,-,CASTYHRPGVQNSPLHF,TGTGCCAGCACCTATCACCGCCCTGGGGTACAGAATTCACCCCTCCACTTT